Listed below are T cell receptor beta chains from one sample, sequenced in a study of tumour-infiltrating T cells in Burkitt lymphoma. Sequenced by immunoSEQ multiplex PCR; TCRdb stores in-frame clones only, minus some. The sample has roughly 13,000 clones, about 75% seen once. The sequenced sample consisted of tumor tissue. These receptors originate from a human donor with diffuse large B-cell lymphoma. Both conserved end residues are part of each CDR3. The order of the fields is clone size, V gene, D gene, J gene, CDR3 DNA, CDR3 protein. The D gene is left open where the match is weak. Clone size appears in some rows only: once, few, many, or a class for an expanded clone.

abundance: .
v_gene: TRBV20-1
d_gene: .
j_gene: TRBJ2-5
CDR3nt: TGCAGTGGCTGGCAAGAGACCCAGTACTTC
CDR3aa: CSGWQETQYF

abundance: .
v_gene: TRBV9
d_gene: .
j_gene: TRBJ2-1
CDR3nt: TGTGCCAGCAGCGTAGAAGTCAGGTTAGAATACAATGAGCAGTTCTTC
CDR3aa: CASSVEVRLEYNEQFF

abundance: once
v_gene: TRBV7-9
d_gene: .
j_gene: TRBJ1-2
CDR3nt: TGTGCCAGCAGCTTAGAGTCCCCGAGTGGTGGCTACACCTTC
CDR3aa: CASSLESPSGGYTF

abundance: .
v_gene: TRBV9
d_gene: .
j_gene: TRBJ2-2
CDR3nt: TGTGCCAGCAGCGAATGGGATGGCGGGGAGCTGTTTTTT
CDR3aa: CASSEWDGGELFF

abundance: once
v_gene: TRBV5-6
d_gene: .
j_gene: TRBJ2-3
CDR3nt: TGTGCCAGCAGCTATGCGGGCAGTGGGCGGACAGATACGCAGTATTTT
CDR3aa: CASSYAGSGRTDTQYF

abundance: .
v_gene: TRBV4-1
d_gene: TRBD2
j_gene: TRBJ2-1
CDR3nt: TGCGCCAGCAGCGCCTGGACTAGCGGGAGTCCCCGGGAGCAGTTCTTC
CDR3aa: CASSAWTSGSPREQFF

abundance: .
v_gene: TRBV29-1
d_gene: .
j_gene: TRBJ2-4
CDR3nt: TGCAGCGTTGAAGCAGGGGAGGACATTCAGTACTTC
CDR3aa: CSVEAGEDIQYF

abundance: .
v_gene: TRBV7-9
d_gene: .
j_gene: TRBJ1-1
CDR3nt: TGTGCCAGCAGCTTATGGGGAGATACTGAAGCTTTCTTT
CDR3aa: CASSLWGDTEAFF

abundance: .
v_gene: TRBV5-5
d_gene: .
j_gene: TRBJ1-2
CDR3nt: TGTGCCAGCAGCAAAACAGAGACGCGTACCTTC
CDR3aa: CASSKTETRTF

abundance: .
v_gene: TRBV6-4
d_gene: TRBD2
j_gene: TRBJ2-1
CDR3nt: TGTGCCAGCAGTGACTTAGCAGGGACTAGCCCGATGAGGGAGCAGTTCTTC
CDR3aa: CASSDLAGTSPMREQFF

abundance: few
v_gene: TRBV5-1
d_gene: .
j_gene: TRBJ1-5
CDR3nt: TGCGCCAGCAGTCCAGGACCGGGTAGCAATCAGCCCCAGCATTTT
CDR3aa: CASSPGPGSNQPQHF

abundance: medium-sized
v_gene: TRBV27
d_gene: .
j_gene: TRBJ2-2
CDR3nt: TGTGCCAGCACTCACACCGGGGAGCTGTTTTTT
CDR3aa: CASTHTGELFF

abundance: .
v_gene: TRBV5-1
d_gene: .
j_gene: TRBJ1-2
CDR3nt: TGCGCCAGCAGCTTGCAGGGATCCGGAAACTATGGCTACACCTTC
CDR3aa: CASSLQGSGNYGYTF

abundance: few
v_gene: TRBV30
d_gene: .
j_gene: TRBJ1-2
CDR3nt: TGTGCCTGGGACAGGAACTATGGCTACACCTTC
CDR3aa: CAWDRNYGYTF

abundance: .
v_gene: TRBV6-5
d_gene: TRBD1
j_gene: TRBJ1-1
CDR3nt: TGTGCCAGCAGAAACGACAGGGGGAAGAACACTGAAGCTTTCTTT
CDR3aa: CASRNDRGKNTEAFF

abundance: once
v_gene: TRBV18
d_gene: .
j_gene: TRBJ2-1
CDR3nt: TGTGCCAGCTCACCGGGGGCCCGGGGTTACAATGAGCAGTTCTTC
CDR3aa: CASSPGARGYNEQFF

abundance: once
v_gene: TRBV14
d_gene: .
j_gene: TRBJ2-5
CDR3nt: TGTGCCAGTGGGGCAGGCCGGGGGACCCAGTACTTC
CDR3aa: CASGAGRGTQYF

abundance: .
v_gene: TRBV9
d_gene: .
j_gene: TRBJ2-1
CDR3nt: TGTGCCAGCAGCGGGGGGGCAGGGCCCTTTTGGAATGAGCAGTTCTTC
CDR3aa: CASSGGAGPFWNEQFF

abundance: .
v_gene: TRBV5-1
d_gene: .
j_gene: TRBJ1-2
CDR3nt: TGCGCCAGCAGCTTGGAGGGCACTGGCTACACCTTC
CDR3aa: CASSLEGTGYTF

abundance: medium-sized
v_gene: TRBV7-9
d_gene: .
j_gene: TRBJ2-5
CDR3nt: TGTGCCAGCAGCTTAGGGACGGTGGAAGAGACCCAGTACTTC
CDR3aa: CASSLGTVEETQYF

abundance: .
v_gene: TRBV5-8
d_gene: .
j_gene: TRBJ2-1
CDR3nt: TGTGCCAGCAGCTGGCCCACTTTGTACAATGAGCAGTTCTTC
CDR3aa: CASSWPTLYNEQFF

abundance: .
v_gene: TRBV19
d_gene: TRBD1
j_gene: TRBJ1-5
CDR3nt: TGTGCCAGTAGTATAGCCCGGACAGGGCCCAGGGCTGGGCAGCCCCAGCATTTT
CDR3aa: CASSIARTGPRAGQPQHF

abundance: .
v_gene: TRBV12-1
d_gene: .
j_gene: TRBJ1-4
CDR3nt: TGTGCCAGCAGCTCTAATGGTCCCCACAGGGTCGTAGAGAGTGAAAAACTGTTTTTT
CDR3aa: CASSSNGPHRVVESEKLFF

abundance: .
v_gene: TRBV5-6
d_gene: .
j_gene: TRBJ1-2
CDR3nt: TGTGCCAGCAGCTTACAGACTAACTATGGCTACACCTTC
CDR3aa: CASSLQTNYGYTF

abundance: .
v_gene: TRBV7-3
d_gene: .
j_gene: TRBJ2-5
CDR3nt: TGTGCCAGCAGCCCATACCCCGGGCAAGAGACCCAGTACTTC
CDR3aa: CASSPYPGQETQYF

abundance: medium-sized
v_gene: TRBV5-6
d_gene: .
j_gene: TRBJ2-1
CDR3nt: TGTGCCAGCAGCTTGTCAGGGAGGCCGAATGAGCAGTTCTTC
CDR3aa: CASSLSGRPNEQFF

abundance: .
v_gene: TRBV7-9
d_gene: .
j_gene: TRBJ1-3
CDR3nt: TGTGCCAGCAGCAATGGGGAGATAGGGAGAAACACCATATATTTT
CDR3aa: CASSNGEIGRNTIYF

abundance: once
v_gene: TRBV7-2
d_gene: TRBD1
j_gene: TRBJ2-2
CDR3nt: TGTGCCAGCAGCCCATGGGACAGGGAAACCGGGGAGCTGTTTTTT
CDR3aa: CASSPWDRETGELFF

abundance: .
v_gene: TRBV5-8
d_gene: .
j_gene: TRBJ1-5
CDR3nt: TGTGCCAGCAGCTTAGTTCAGCCCCAGCATTTT
CDR3aa: CASSLVQPQHF

abundance: few
v_gene: TRBV5-4
d_gene: TRBD2
j_gene: TRBJ2-3
CDR3nt: TGTGCCAGCAGCGAGCGGGAGGCGGCAGATACGCAGTATTTT
CDR3aa: CASSEREAADTQYF

abundance: .
v_gene: TRBV5-1
d_gene: .
j_gene: TRBJ2-7
CDR3nt: TGCGCCAGCAGCGCCTCAGGCGAGCAGTACTTC
CDR3aa: CASSASGEQYF

abundance: .
v_gene: TRBV6-5
d_gene: TRBD1
j_gene: TRBJ1-5
CDR3nt: TGTGCCAGCTACAGGGGGCCTAGTCAGCCCCAGCATTTT
CDR3aa: CASYRGPSQPQHF

abundance: few
v_gene: TRBV2
d_gene: TRBD2
j_gene: TRBJ2-3
CDR3nt: TGTGCCAGCAGTGTGTTAGCGGGAGATCGGAATACGCAGTATTTT
CDR3aa: CASSVLAGDRNTQYF

abundance: .
v_gene: TRBV2
d_gene: TRBD1
j_gene: TRBJ2-2
CDR3nt: TGTGCCACGCGACTACAGGGGGTTGACACCGGGGAGCTGTTTTTT
CDR3aa: CATRLQGVDTGELFF

abundance: .
v_gene: TRBV5-1
d_gene: .
j_gene: TRBJ1-5
CDR3nt: TGCGCCAGCAGCACGGGCGGGGGTCAGCCCCAGCATTTT
CDR3aa: CASSTGGGQPQHF

abundance: .
v_gene: TRBV5-4
d_gene: TRBD2
j_gene: TRBJ2-3
CDR3nt: TGTGCCAGCAGCTTGGCCCTAGCGGGGTCCGGCACAGATACGCAGTATTTT
CDR3aa: CASSLALAGSGTDTQYF

abundance: .
v_gene: TRBV4-1
d_gene: .
j_gene: TRBJ1-1
CDR3nt: TGCGCCAGCAGCCAAGCGTCAGGGACTGAAGCTTTCTTT
CDR3aa: CASSQASGTEAFF